The 29 T cell receptor beta chains below come from one sample, sequenced in a study of T cell repertoires in cytomegalovirus infection. MiXCR, run by TCRdb on the reads, gives a single entry per CDR3 protein. The sample records some 110,000 distinct CDR3 sequences, around 10% being singletons. Their antigens are not known. Sequenced sample: PBMCs, sequenced either directly or after in vitro stimulation (not recorded which). The receptors come from a human donor in good health (CMV status not recorded). Some clones in this sample may be carry-over from other donors' samples.

This clonotype was observed many times. The chain carries TRBV7-2 and TRBJ2-3, with 9 positions matching TRBD2. This CDR3 contains 14 residues. The germline CDR1 and CDR2 sequences are SGHTA and FQGNSA. V dropped 4 bases and J dropped 5; count of bases not matched to a gene: 4. The CDR3 nucleotides read TGTGCCAGCAGCTCACATAGCGGGAGAGATACGCAGTATTTT. It codes for CASSSHSGRDTQYF.

The chain employs TRBV6-2 or TRBV6-3 and TRBJ2-3, with 9 nucleotides matching TRBD2. Germline lookup yields CDR1 MNHEY and CDR2 SVGEGT. Trimming cost V 0 bases and J 6 bases; bases outside gene matches: 10. The CDR3 has 17 amino acids. Here the CDR3 DNA reads TGTGCCAGCAGTTACTCTCCGATAGCGGGAGTTTGGGATACGCAGTATTTT. The encoded protein is CASSYSPIAGVWDTQYF.

The chain's CDR3 is CASSLDGQLNSMNEKLFF. For the CDR3, the DNA is TGCGCCAGCAGCTTGGACGGACAACTGAATTCAATGAATGAAAAACTGTTTTTT. The chain is built from TRBV5-1 and TRBJ1-4; D possibly corresponds to TRBD1 (5 bases). Between the trimmed V and J ends, which lost 0 bases and 5 bases, there was a span of 20 bases. There are 18 residues in the CDR3. CDR1 is SGHRS and CDR2 is YFSETQ in the germline V gene.

This clonotype was seen many times. CDR3 nucleotides: TGTGCCAGCAGAGAGGGGACTAGCGGGACCGGGGAGCTGTTTTTT. This gives the protein CASREGTSGTGELFF. J is TRBJ2-2 and V is TRBV7-2; 12 bases agree with TRBD2. After removal of 6 bases from V and 5 bases from J, the junction contained 4 bases not matched to a gene. This CDR3 is 15 amino acids long. Germline loops: CDR1 SGHTA, CDR2 FQGNSA.

V and J are TRBV19 and TRBJ1-2; TRBD1 matches at 7 bases. The CDR3 extends over 14 amino acids. Germline V gene lookup returns CDR1 LNHDA and CDR2 SQIVND (reference sequence). V was clipped by 2 bases and J by 3 bases; unmatched bases: 3. CDR3 amino acids: CASSIRGGHYGYTF. The CDR3 coding sequence is TGTGCCAGTAGTATAAGAGGGGGCCACTATGGCTACACCTTC.

The chain couples TRBV19 to TRBJ1-1; D possibly corresponds to TRBD1 (6 bases). Germline CDR1 LNHDA, CDR2 SQIVND (reference sequence). Trimming shortened V by 4 bases and J by 5 bases, and 20 bases separated the two germline ends. This CDR3 spans 16 amino acids. CDR3 protein: CASSRGYRVAGTEAFF. CDR3 bases: TGTGCCAGTAGTAGGGGTTACAGGGTAGCGGGGACTGAAGCTTTCTTT.

This clonotype has at least ten counts. V is TRBV9 and J is TRBJ1-2, with D possibly being TRBD1 (5 bases). CDR1 SGDLS and CDR2 YYNGEE come from the germline V gene. The CDR3 length is 11 residues. Trimming shortened V by 3 bases and J by 7 bases, and 7 bases separated the two germline ends. Here the CDR3 DNA reads TGTGCCAGCAGCGCCCAGGGTGGCTACACCTTC. It translates to CASSAQGGYTF.

The rearrangement uses TRBV6-5 and TRBJ1-1; TRBD1 is a possible D gene (5 bases). Germline V CDR1 and CDR2: MNHEY, SVGAGI. Trimming stripped 0 bases from V and 3 bases from J, with 17 bases between. There are 17 residues in the CDR3. CDR3 coding DNA: TGTGCCAGCAGTTACTCGATAGTTGCAGGGCTCGACACTGAAGCTTTCTTT. It is translated as CASSYSIVAGLDTEAFF.

This clonotype was counted ten times or more. The chain joins TRBV7-6 to TRBJ2-5; D is possibly TRBD1 (5 bases). The CDR3 contains 13 residues. Trimming shortened V by 5 bases and J by 3 bases, and 10 bases separated the two germline ends. CDR1 and CDR2 (germline): SGHVS, FNYEAQ. The CDR3 here is CASSPETEETQYF. CDR3 DNA: TGTGCCAGCAGCCCCGAGACAGAAGAGACCCAGTACTTC.

This clonotype was seen at least ten times. CDR3 sequence: CASSRGPGETQYF. CDR3 nucleotides: TGTGCCAGCAGTAGAGGCCCAGGGGAGACCCAGTACTTC. The J gene is TRBJ2-5, the V gene TRBV12-3 or TRBV12-4; D is perhaps TRBD1 (5 bases). The CDR3 runs to 13 residues. Trimming pared 5 bases from V and 5 bases from J, leaving 12 bases between.

This clonotype was observed at least ten times. The J gene is TRBJ2-1, the V gene TRBV10-3, with D maybe TRBD2 (7 bases). CDR3 length equals 15 residues. V dropped 3 bases and J dropped 5 bases, with 14 bases sitting between them. Per germline, CDR1 ENHRY and CDR2 SYGVKD. CDR3 bases: TGTGCCATCAGTGAAGGGGGGGTTCGAGACAATGAGCAGTTCTTC. This gives the protein CAISEGGVRDNEQFF.

The table lists this clonotype with a few counts. The V and J genes are TRBV20-1 and TRBJ1-1; D gene unclear. Trimming left V 5 bases short and J 5 bases short, with 12 bases between. CDR1 is DFQATT and CDR2 is SNEGSKA in the germline V gene (reference sequence). CDR3 length: 12 residues. The CDR3 is CSAPSSSTEAFF. Written as DNA, the CDR3 is TGCAGTGCTCCAAGCAGCTCTACTGAAGCTTTCTTT.

The chain couples TRBV28 to TRBJ1-3; D ambiguous. Trimming stripped 4 bases from V and 3 bases from J, with 25 bases between. Per germline, CDR1 MDHEN and CDR2 SYDVKM. The CDR3 runs 19 residues. The CDR3 bases are TGTGCCAGCAGTTGGCCCTCCTCAGGTTTTGACGGGCGTGGAAACACCATATATTTT. This codes for CASSWPSSGFDGRGNTIYF.

This clonotype has just a few counts. The chain recombines TRBV5-1 with TRBJ2-7, with D perhaps TRBD1 (6 bases). The CDR3 has 14 amino acids. The V end was cut by 2 bases, the J end by 3 bases, with 12 bases between. From germline, CDR1 is SGHRS and CDR2 YFSETQ. The DNA of the CDR3 is TGCGCCAGCAGCTTACAGGGTCAGGACTACGAGCAGTACTTC. Its translation is CASSLQGQDYEQYF.

There are many counts of this clonotype. The chain is built from TRBV2 and TRBJ2-7, with 7 bases that match TRBD1. The germline V gene encodes CDR1 SNHLY and CDR2 FYNNEI. The CDR3 consists of 14 residues. J gave up 4 bases and V 9 bases, and 12 bases lay outside the gene matches. The CDR3 spells CASVKGAGSYEQYF. In nucleotides, the CDR3 is TGTGCCAGTGTGAAGGGGGCCGGCAGTTACGAGCAGTACTTC. Based on the CDR3 plus reference TRBV2 and TRBJ2-7, the full variable domain is EPEVTQTPSHQVTQMGQEVILRCVPISNHLYFYWYRQILGQKVEFLVSFYNNEISEKSEIFDDQFSVERPDGSNFTLKIRSTKLEDSAMYFCASVKGAGSYEQYFGPGTRLTVT.

This clonotype showed up many times. The chain carries TRBV7-9 and TRBJ2-3; D is uncertain. Germline V CDR1 and CDR2: SEHNR, FQNEAQ (reference sequence). Trimming stripped 5 bases from V and 3 bases from J, with 12 bases between. The CDR3 covers 14 residues. In nucleotides, the CDR3 is TGTGCCAGCAGCCGAAGAAGTGGGACAGATACGCAGTATTTT. Protein: CASSRRSGTDTQYF.

The J gene is TRBJ1-4, the V gene TRBV12-3 or TRBV12-4; D not resolved. The CDR3 is made up of 13 amino acids. V gave up 5 bases and J gave up 8 bases, with 12 bases separating them. CDR3 DNA: TGTGCCAGCAGTGGGATGGGGAGGGAAAAACTGTTTTTT. It is translated as CASSGMGREKLFF.

In this sample, this clonotype turned up many times. The V call is TRBV7-2, the J call TRBJ2-3, with D perhaps being TRBD1 or TRBD2 (5 bases each). This CDR3 is built from 17 residues. V was clipped by 1 base and J by 2 bases, with 16 bases between them. Germline-derived CDR1 and CDR2 are SGHTA and FQGNSA. The CDR3 reads CASSLVGAGKPTDTQYF. CDR3 nucleotides: TGTGCCAGCAGCTTAGTCGGGGCCGGGAAACCCACAGATACGCAGTATTTT.

The chain links TRBV4-1 to TRBJ1-1; a weak D match, TRBD1 (6 bases). Germline lookup yields CDR1 MGHRA and CDR2 YSYEKL. The CDR3 extends over 16 amino acids. V lost 3 bases to trimming and J lost 3 bases, with 17 bases between them. The CDR3 loop reads CASSQKTVGAYTEAFF. The CDR3 DNA follows: TGCGCCAGCAGCCAGAAGACGGTGGGGGCTTACACTGAAGCTTTCTTT.

A remark on this clonotype: It may be a read error: a sequence one base away is much more abundant. The chain couples TRBV11-2 to TRBJ1-3, with 7 bases identical to TRBD1. CDR3 length: 16 amino acids. Germline lookup yields CDR1 SGHAT and CDR2 FQNNGV. As DNA, the CDR3 is TGTGCCAACAGCCTGAAAACAGGGGTCTCTGGAAACACCATATATTTT. It is translated as CANSLKTGVSGNTIYF.

Ten or more counts support this clonotype. The rearrangement links TRBV7-6 to TRBJ2-1, with 7 bases fitting TRBD2. The ends lost 4 bases at V and 7 bases at J; junction bases unmatched: 13. Germline CDR1 reads SGHVS; CDR2 reads FNYEAQ. This CDR3 spans 16 amino acids. CDR3: CASSSRAGVISNEQFF. DNA for the CDR3: TGTGCCAGCAGCTCCCGGGCGGGAGTAATTAGTAATGAGCAGTTCTTC. The whole variable domain, remainder taken from reference TRBV7-6 and TRBJ2-1, is GAGVSQSPRYKVTKRGQDVALRCDPISGHVSLYWYRQALGQGPEFLTYFNYEAQQDKSGLPNDRFSAERPEGSISTLTIQRTEQRDSAMYRCASSSRAGVISNEQFFGPGTRLTVL.

This clonotype has a handful of counts. The chain is built from TRBV14 and TRBJ1-4; no definite D call. The CDR3 consists of 15 residues. V was cut by 1 base and J by 7 bases, with 13 bases left in between. In germline, CDR1 is SGHDN, CDR2 FVKESK. The CDR3 bases are TGTGCCAGCAGCCAAGTAGCCTCGAGCGCTGAAAAACTGTTTTTT. Encoded protein: CASSQVASSAEKLFF.

This clonotype was seen repeatedly, ten times or more. This CDR3 is CASSPFDRAMVHTEAFF. The CDR3 coding sequence is TGTGCCAGCAGCCCCTTCGACAGGGCGATGGTGCACACTGAAGCTTTCTTT. The chain employs TRBV11-3 and TRBJ1-1, with 7 positions matching TRBD1. The CDR3 is made up of 17 amino acids. CDR1 is SGHNT, CDR2 YENEEA, per germline. V lost 5 bases to trimming and J lost 3 bases; unmatched junction nucleotides: 15.

The chain recombines TRBV6-6 with TRBJ1-1; D uncertain. CDR3 size: 14 residues. V lost 2 bases and J 4 bases, leaving 11 bases between the germline ends. CDR1 is MNHNY and CDR2 is SVGAGI in the germline V gene (reference sequence). The CDR3 sequence is CASSYGRPGTEAFF. The CDR3 coding sequence is TGTGCCAGCAGTTACGGGAGGCCGGGCACTGAAGCTTTCTTT.

The chain has TRBV7-9 and TRBJ2-5; a possible D gene is TRBD1 (5 bases). Per the germline V gene, CDR1 is SEHNR and CDR2 is FQNEAQ (reference sequence). The CDR3 runs 13 residues. The germline V and J ends were trimmed by 6 bases and 2 bases, with 10 bases remaining between them. CDR3 coding DNA: TGTGCCAGCAGAGTTTCAGGGCAAGAGACCCAGTACTTC. Translation gives CASRVSGQETQYF.

Many counts were recorded for this clonotype. The rearrangement joins TRBV27 to TRBJ1-2, with D hard to call. This CDR3 region has 13 residues. Trimming removed 4 bases at V and 1 base at J, with 7 bases between. Per germline, CDR1 MNHEY and CDR2 SMNVEV (reference sequence). The CDR3 protein is CASSSLHNYGYTF. DNA of the CDR3: TGTGCCAGCAGTTCTTTGCATAACTATGGCTACACCTTC.

The chain links TRBV12-3 or TRBV12-4 to TRBJ1-5; 7 nucleotides line up with TRBD1. The CDR3 is 18 amino acids. Losses at the gene ends were 5 bases for V and 0 bases for J; bases not matched to a gene: 13. CDR3 residues: CASSLNTGTAHSNQPQHF. CDR3 nucleotide sequence: TGTGCCAGCAGTCTTAATACGGGGACAGCACATAGCAATCAGCCCCAGCATTTT.

This sequence joins TRBV7-2 and TRBJ2-1; 9 positions match TRBD2. CDR1 and CDR2 from the germline V gene are SGHTA and FQGNSA. J gave up 10 bases and V 2 bases, and 0 bases lay outside the gene matches. The CDR3 sequence is 12 residues long. The CDR3 protein is CASSLLAGEQFF. CDR3 bases: TGTGCCAGCAGCTTACTAGCGGGAGAGCAGTTCTTC.

The V and J genes are TRBV12-3 or TRBV12-4 and TRBJ1-1; no definite D call. The CDR3 is 14 residues long. V was clipped by 3 bases and J by 7 bases, with 15 bases between them. The CDR3 region has the DNA TGTGCCAGCAGTTTGCAGTACCAACCCGGTGAAGCTTTCTTT. Translating gives CASSLQYQPGEAFF.